The clone carrying this TCR beta chain has a handful of counts. The antigen is not known. Uncontrolled infection, other autoimmune disease, pregnancy or lactation barred patients from enrollment. Authors of the study amplified TCR beta CDR3 regions from RNA transcripts. In the first-round RT-PCR of the TCR CDR3, the HTBI primer set was used. Each CDR3 protein gets one entry after TCRdb re-called the multiplex PCR reads with MiXCR. Counted here are a few hundred thousand distinct CDR3 sequences, roughly 45% occurring once; the ten biggest clones make up about 40%. This CDR3 region has 15 residues. CDR1 and CDR2 from the germline V gene are SGHRS and YFSETQ. Trimming took 4 bases from V and 5 from J, leaving 19 bases between them. These data originate in a study of T cells in Graves' hyperthyroidism and ophthalmopathy. General study results and limits: In validation, the model predicted ophthalmopathy. These predictions came a median roughly six months before onset. In blood, most of the thyroid clonotypes expanded above 0.001 were also present.

Sequencing was done on a sample of peripheral blood or thyroid tissue (not recorded which). The chain links TRBV5-1 to TRBJ2-7; a weak D match, TRBD2 (6 bases). The TCR comes from an adult woman with Graves' disease, either hyperthyroidism or ophthalmopathy (not recorded which). The DNA of the CDR3 is TGCGCCAGCAGCCTGGGGGGACGACCGATCGACGAGCAGTACTTC. Translating it yields CASSLGGRPIDEQYF.